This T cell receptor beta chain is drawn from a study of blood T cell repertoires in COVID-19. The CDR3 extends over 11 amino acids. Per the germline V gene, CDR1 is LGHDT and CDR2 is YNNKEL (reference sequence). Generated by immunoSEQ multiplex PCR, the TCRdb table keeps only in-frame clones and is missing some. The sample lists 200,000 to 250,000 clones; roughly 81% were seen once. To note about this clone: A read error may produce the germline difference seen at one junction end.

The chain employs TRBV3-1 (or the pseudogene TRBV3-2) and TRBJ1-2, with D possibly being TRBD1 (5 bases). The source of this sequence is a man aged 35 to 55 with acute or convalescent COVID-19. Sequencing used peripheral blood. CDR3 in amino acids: CASSQAIRVSF. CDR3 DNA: TGTGCCAGCAGCCAAGCTATCAGGGTCAGCTTC.